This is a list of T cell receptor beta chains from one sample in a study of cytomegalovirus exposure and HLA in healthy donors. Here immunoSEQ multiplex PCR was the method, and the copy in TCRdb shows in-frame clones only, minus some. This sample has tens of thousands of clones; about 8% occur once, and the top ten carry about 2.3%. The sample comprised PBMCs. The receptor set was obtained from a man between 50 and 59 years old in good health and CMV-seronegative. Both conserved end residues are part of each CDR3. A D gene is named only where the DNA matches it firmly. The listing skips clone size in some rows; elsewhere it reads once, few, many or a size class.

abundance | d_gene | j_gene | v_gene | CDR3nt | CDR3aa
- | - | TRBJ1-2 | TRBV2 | TGTGCCAGCAGTGAATATGGGGCTCGAAGCTATGGCTACACCTTC | CASSEYGARSYGYTF
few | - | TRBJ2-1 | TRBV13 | TGTGCCAGCAGCTTAGACGGCGGGAAAAACTACAATGAGCAGTTCTTC | CASSLDGGKNYNEQFF
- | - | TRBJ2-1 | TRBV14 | TGTGCCAGCAGCCAAGGGTTCACTCAGCAGTTCTTC | CASSQGFTQQFF
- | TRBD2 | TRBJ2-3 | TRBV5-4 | TGTGCCAGCAGCCCGGGACTAGCGGGAGTTGCAGATACGCAGTATTTT | CASSPGLAGVADTQYF
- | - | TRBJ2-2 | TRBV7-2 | TGTGCCAGCAGCCACCCGGGAGTAGGGAGGAACACCGGGGAGCTGTTTTTT | CASSHPGVGRNTGELFF
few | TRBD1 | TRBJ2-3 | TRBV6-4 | TGTGCCAGCAGTGAAGAGGACAGGAGCACAGATACGCAGTATTTT | CASSEEDRSTDTQYF
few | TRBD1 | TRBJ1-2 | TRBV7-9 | TGTGCCAGCAGCGCAGGGACAGGGGTCACGAAATATGGCTACACCTTC | CASSAGTGVTKYGYTF
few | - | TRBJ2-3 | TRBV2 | TGTGCCAGCAGTGAGTATGGCAGGGGCACAGATACGCAGTATTTT | CASSEYGRGTDTQYF
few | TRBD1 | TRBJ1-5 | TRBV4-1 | TGCGCCAGCAGCCCGGCGGGACAGGGCGGCAATCAGCCTCAGCATTTT | CASSPAGQGGNQPQHF
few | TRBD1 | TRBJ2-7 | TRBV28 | TGTGCCAGCAGTTCACCGGGACAGGGTACCTCCTACGAGCAGTACTTC | CASSSPGQGTSYEQYF
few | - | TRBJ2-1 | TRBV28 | TGTGCCAGCACCACGGGACTCGTCTACAATGAGCAGTTCTTC | CASTTGLVYNEQFF
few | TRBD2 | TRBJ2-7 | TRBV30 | TGTGCCTGGAGGGGAAGCGGGAGAGTCTACGAGCAGTACTTC | CAWRGSGRVYEQYF
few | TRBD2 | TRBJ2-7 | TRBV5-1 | TGCGCCAGCAGCAGAGATCCTAGCGGGGGTAACTACGAGCAGTACTTC | CASSRDPSGGNYEQYF
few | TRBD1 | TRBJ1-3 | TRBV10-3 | TGTGCCATCAGGGGACAGCCGACGGCTGGAAACACCATATATTTT | CAIRGQPTAGNTIYF
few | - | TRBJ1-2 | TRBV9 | TGTGCCAGCAGCTCCCGGGAACATGGCTACACCTTC | CASSSREHGYTF
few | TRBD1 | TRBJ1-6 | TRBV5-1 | TGCGCCAGCAGCCTGGACAGGGGTTCACCCCTCCACTTT | CASSLDRGSPLHF
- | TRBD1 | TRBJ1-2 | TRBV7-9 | TGTGCCAGCAGCTTAGGAGAGGGACAGGGTGTCTATGGCTACACCTTC | CASSLGEGQGVYGYTF
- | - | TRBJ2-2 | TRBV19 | TGTGCCAGTAGTATATCACAGAACACCGGGGAGCTGTTTTTT | CASSISQNTGELFF
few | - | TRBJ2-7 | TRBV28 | TGTGCCAGCAGATCCGTTGACACTTACGAGCAGTACTTC | CASRSVDTYEQYF
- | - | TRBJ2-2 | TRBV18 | TGTGCCAGCTCACCACAAGGGATAGCCGACTACGGGGAGCTGTTTTTT | CASSPQGIADYGELFF
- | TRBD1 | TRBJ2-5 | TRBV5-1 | TGCGCCAGCAGGGGACAGCAAGAGACCCAGTACTTC | CASRGQQETQYF
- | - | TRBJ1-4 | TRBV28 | TGTGCCAGCAGCGCTAGCCTCTTGGGGACTAATGAAAAACTGTTTTTT | CASSASLLGTNEKLFF
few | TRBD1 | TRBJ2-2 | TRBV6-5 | TGTGCCAGCAGTACTTACACAGGGGAGATGTTTTTC | CASSTYTGEMFF
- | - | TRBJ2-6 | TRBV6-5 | TGTGCCAGCAGTTACATGCGGTCTGGGGCCAACGTCCTGACTTTC | CASSYMRSGANVLTF
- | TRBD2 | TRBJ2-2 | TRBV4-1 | TGCGCCAGCAGCCAAATGACTAGCGGCACCGGGGAGCTGTTTTTT | CASSQMTSGTGELFF
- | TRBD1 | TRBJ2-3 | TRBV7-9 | TGTGCCAGCCGCGACAGGGTGGACACAGATACGCAGTATTTT | CASRDRVDTDTQYF
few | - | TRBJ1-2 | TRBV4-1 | TGCGCCAGCCGGGGGATAGGTGGGATAGGCTACACCTTC | CASRGIGGIGYTF
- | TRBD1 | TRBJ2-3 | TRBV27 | TGTGCCAGCAGTTCTCCCAGGGGACAGGGTGTGGGAGGCTCCACAGATACGCAGTATTTT | CASSSPRGQGVGGSTDTQYF
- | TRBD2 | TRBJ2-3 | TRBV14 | TGTGCCAGCAGCCAAGAGAAGCTAGCGGGGGGCACAGATACGCAGTATTTT | CASSQEKLAGGTDTQYF
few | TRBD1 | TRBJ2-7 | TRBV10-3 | TGTGCCATCAGTAGCCCGGGACAGGGAAATTACGAGCAGTACTTC | CAISSPGQGNYEQYF
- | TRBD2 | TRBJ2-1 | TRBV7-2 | TGTGCCAGCAGCTTAGTAGGATTCAGCGGGAGTGCCTACAATGAGCAGTTCTTC | CASSLVGFSGSAYNEQFF
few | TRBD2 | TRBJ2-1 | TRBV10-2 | TGCGCCAGCAGTCCGACGCGGGAGGGTGAGCAGTTCTTC | CASSPTREGEQFF